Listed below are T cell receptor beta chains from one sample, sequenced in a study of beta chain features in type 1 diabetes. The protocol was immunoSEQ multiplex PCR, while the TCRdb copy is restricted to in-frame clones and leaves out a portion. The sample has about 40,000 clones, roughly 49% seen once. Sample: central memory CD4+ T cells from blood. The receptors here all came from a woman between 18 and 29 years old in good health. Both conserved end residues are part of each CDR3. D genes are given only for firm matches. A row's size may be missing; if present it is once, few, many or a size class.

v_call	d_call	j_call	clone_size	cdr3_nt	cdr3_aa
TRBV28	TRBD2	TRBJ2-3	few	TGTGCCAGCAGTTTATACCCCTGGACTAGCGGTAGCACAGATACGCAGTATTTT	CASSLYPWTSGSTDTQYF
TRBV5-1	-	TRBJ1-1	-	TGCGCCAGCAGCTTGACAGGTGAAGCTTTCTTT	CASSLTGEAFF
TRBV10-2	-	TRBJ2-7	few	TGCGCCAGTAGAGGCTTCAGCTCCTACGAGCAGTACTTC	CASRGFSSYEQYF
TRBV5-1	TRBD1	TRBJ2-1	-	TGCGCCAGCAGCACGGGACAGAGAAACCAAAGAAATGAGCAGTTCTTC	CASSTGQRNQRNEQFF
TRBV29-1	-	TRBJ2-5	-	TGCAGCGTCCCAGGCGGCCAGGGAGGAATCAGGGAGACCCAGTACTTC	CSVPGGQGGIRETQYF
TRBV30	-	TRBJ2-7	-	TGTGCCTGGAGTACAGGGAGATACGAGCAGTACTTC	CAWSTGRYEQYF
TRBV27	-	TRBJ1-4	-	TGTGCCAGCAGTGTACGTAGGCGGGGATCTAATGAAAAACTGTTTTTT	CASSVRRRGSNEKLFF
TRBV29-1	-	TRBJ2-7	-	TGCAGCGGAGGGGGGGGGTACGACGAGCAGTACTTC	CSGGGGYDEQYF
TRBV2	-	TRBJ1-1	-	TGTGCCAGCAGTTCACAGGGACCTGAAGCTTTCTTT	CASSSQGPEAFF
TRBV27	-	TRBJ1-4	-	TGTGCCAGCAAGCAACGGTGGTTATCGAATGAAAAGCTGTTTTTT	CASKQRWLSNEKLFF
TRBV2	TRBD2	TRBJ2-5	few	TGTGCCAGCAGTGCTTGGACTAGCAAAGAGACCCAGTACTTC	CASSAWTSKETQYF
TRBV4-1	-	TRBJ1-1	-	TGCGCCAGCCGAGGACACTTAAAGAACACTGAAGCTTTCTTT	CASRGHLKNTEAFF
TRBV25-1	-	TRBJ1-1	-	TGTGCCAGCAGTGAATCGGGGGTTAAAGCTTTCTTT	CASSESGVKAFF
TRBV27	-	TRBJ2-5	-	TGTGCCAGCGGGGCCAGGTCCCAAGAGACCCAGTACTTC	CASGARSQETQYF
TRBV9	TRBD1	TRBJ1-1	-	TGTGCCAGCAGCGTAGTGGAAGGGGGCGATAAGTACACTGAAGCTTTCTTT	CASSVVEGGDKYTEAFF
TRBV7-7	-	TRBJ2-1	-	TGTGCTAGCAGCCTCACGGACGCGGGGAATGAGCAGTTCTTC	CASSLTDAGNEQFF
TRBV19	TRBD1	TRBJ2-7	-	TGTGCCAGTAGACAGGGGGCAGGAGAGCAGTACTTC	CASRQGAGEQYF
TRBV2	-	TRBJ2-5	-	TGTGCCAGCAGTAATGGAGCACAAGAGACCCAGTACTTC	CASSNGAQETQYF
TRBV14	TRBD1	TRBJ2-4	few	TGTGCCAGCAGCGGTACAGGGGGGAAAAACATTCAGTACTTC	CASSGTGGKNIQYF
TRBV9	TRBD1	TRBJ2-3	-	TGTGCCAGCAGCGTAGCACAGGGGATTAGCACAGATACGCAGTATTTT	CASSVAQGISTDTQYF
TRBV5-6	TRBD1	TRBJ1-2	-	TGTGCCAGCAGCCCCCGGGACAGATCCTATGGCTACACCTTC	CASSPRDRSYGYTF
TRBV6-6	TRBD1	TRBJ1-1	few	TGTGCCGCAGGGACAGCGAACACTGAAGCTTTCTTT	CAAGTANTEAFF
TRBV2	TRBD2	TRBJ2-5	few	TGTGCCAGCCGCGGGAGGGCCTCGGAGACCCAGTACTTC	CASRGRASETQYF
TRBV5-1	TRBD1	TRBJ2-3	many	TGCGCCAGCAGCGATACACCGGGACAGGGCACAGATACGCAGTATTTT	CASSDTPGQGTDTQYF
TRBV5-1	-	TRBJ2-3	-	TGCGCCAGCAGCGGGGAGCTCGGGGGGCGCGGAGATACGCAGTATTTT	CASSGELGGRGDTQYF
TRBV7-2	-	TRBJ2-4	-	TGTGCCAGCAGCGCGACAGTGAACATTCAGTACTTC	CASSATVNIQYF
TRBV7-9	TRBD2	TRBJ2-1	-	TGTGCCAGCAGCTTAGCGGGACTAGCGGGAAGAGGTTACAATGAGCAGTTCTTC	CASSLAGLAGRGYNEQFF
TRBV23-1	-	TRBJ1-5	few	TGCGCCACCCCGAGGGAGGGTGGCAATCAGCCCCAGCATTTT	CATPREGGNQPQHF
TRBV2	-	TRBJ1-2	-	TGTGCCAGCAGTAACGACAGGCAAGACTATTATGGCTACACCTTC	CASSNDRQDYYGYTF
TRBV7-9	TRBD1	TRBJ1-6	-	TGTGCCAGCAGCCGGGGACAGGGGCATCATTCACCCCTCCACTTT	CASSRGQGHHSPLHF
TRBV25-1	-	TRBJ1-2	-	TGTGCCAGCAGTGCCCAGGGAAGCGGCTACACCTTC	CASSAQGSGYTF
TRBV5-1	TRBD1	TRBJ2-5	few	TGCGCCAGCAGCAGACAGGGAGACCAAGAGACCCAGTACTTC	CASSRQGDQETQYF
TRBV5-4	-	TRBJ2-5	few	TGTGCCAGCAGCTTAGATTTCCAGTCACAAGAGACCCAGTACTTC	CASSLDFQSQETQYF
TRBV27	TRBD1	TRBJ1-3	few	TGTGCCAGCAGTTTTCAGGGGGCCGACGGAAACACCATATATTTT	CASSFQGADGNTIYF
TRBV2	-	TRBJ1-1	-	TGTGCCAGCAGTGTGGGCGCAAACACTGAAGCTTTCTTT	CASSVGANTEAFF
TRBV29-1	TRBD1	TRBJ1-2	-	TGCAGCGTTGGTCGGACAGGGACCCATATTGGCTACACCTTC	CSVGRTGTHIGYTF
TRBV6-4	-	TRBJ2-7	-	TGTGCCAGCAGTGACTCGCGGTCCGGCGAGCAGTACTTC	CASSDSRSGEQYF
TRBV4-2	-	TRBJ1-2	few	TGTGCCAGCAGCCAAGGCTCGAGGGAGGGGGGCGCGGGCTACACCTTC	CASSQGSREGGAGYTF
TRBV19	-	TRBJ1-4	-	TGTGCCAGCTCGACACAGGCAACTAATGAAAAACTGTTTTTT	CASSTQATNEKLFF